Each of the 17 T cell receptor beta chains below was sequenced from the same sample in a study of cytomegalovirus exposure and HLA in healthy donors (dated by TCRdb to 2015 to 2018). Library preparation was by the immunoSEQ multiplex PCR assay. For the multiplex PCR, a mixture combining 60 forward primers for TCR Vbeta segments and 13 reverse primers for TCR Jbeta segments was used. TCRdb re-hosts the immuneACCESS table, in-frame sequences only. Its copies lack some clones; in the studies checked, an unresolved V gene accounts for under half of them, and the cause for the rest is not known. This sample gives under 250,000 clones in total; around 73% of them show up just once. The ten most abundant clones make up 3.5% to 4% of the sample. The sequenced material came from PBMCs. These receptors all come from a male donor in good health and CMV-seronegative.

This chain connects TRBV29-1 to TRBJ2-7; weak D call: TRBD2 (6 bases). The CDR3 runs to 13 residues. V lost 8 bases and J lost 6, with 20 bases in between. CDR1 and CDR2 (germline): SQVTM, ANQGSEA. CDR3 sequence: CSFYGGPRAEQYF. CDR3 sequence (DNA): TGCAGCTTCTACGGGGGTCCTCGCGCCGAGCAGTACTTC.

The chain is built from TRBV28 and TRBJ2-7; 7 bases map to TRBD2. The CDR3 has 15 amino acids. The germline V gene has CDR1 MDHEN and CDR2 SYDVKM. Losses at the gene ends were 3 bases for V and 4 bases for J; bases not matched to a gene: 9. The CDR3 region is CASSFPAGAGYEQYF. CDR3 in DNA: TGTGCCAGCAGTTTTCCCGCGGGAGCAGGATACGAGCAGTACTTC.

The V and J genes are TRBV4-1 and TRBJ2-5; the match to TRBD2 covers 7 bases. The J call may be in error: the DNA end matches TRBJ2-7 better. Looked up from germline, CDR1 is MGHRA and CDR2 is YSYEKL. The CDR3 has 16 residues. The CDR3 nucleotides read TGCGCCAGCAGCCAAGATCCGGGGAATCGGGGGGTCGAGCAGTACTTC. Translated: CASSQDPGNRGVEQYF.

The rearrangement joins TRBV5-1 to TRBJ2-5; 7 positions agree with TRBD2. TRBJ2-7 explains the end of the DNA better; the J call may be wrong. Germline V gene lookup returns CDR1 SGHRS and CDR2 YFSETQ. CDR3 length: 13 residues. The CDR3 spells CASSLVRGDEQYF. The DNA for the CDR3 is TGCGCCAGCAGCTTGGTACGGGGGGACGAGCAGTACTTC.

This clone is labeled medium-sized. CDR3 residues: CASLTGQGSTEAFF. In DNA, the CDR3 is TGTGCCAGTTTGACCGGACAGGGCAGCACTGAAGCTTTCTTT. This chain links TRBV11-1 with TRBJ1-1; 8 bases line up with TRBD1. The CDR3 extends over 14 amino acids. Per germline, CDR1 SGHAT and CDR2 FQDESV (reference sequence). V lost 9 bases to trimming and J lost 4 bases; unmatched junction nucleotides: 10.

In its sample, this clone was seen a few times. The V and J genes are TRBV6-1 and TRBJ2-7; maybe TRBD2 (6 bases). V was cut by 7 bases and J by 4 bases, with 20 bases left in between. The CDR3 loop spans 15 amino acids. Germline CDR1 is MNHNS and CDR2 is SASEGT. The CDR3 DNA is TGTGCCAGCACTACGGAGCAGGCGGGAATATACGAGCAGTACTTC. This sequence encodes CASTTEQAGIYEQYF.

DNA of the CDR3: TGTGCCAGCAGCAGGGGTCGCAGCTCCTACGAGCAGTACTTC. Encoded protein: CASSRGRSSYEQYF. The V and J genes are TRBV6-5 and TRBJ2-7, with D tentatively TRBD1 (6 bases). In germline, CDR1 is MNHEY, CDR2 SVGAGI. The CDR3 contains 14 residues. V dropped 6 bases and J dropped 0 bases, with 12 bases sitting between them.

This clone was picked up a small number of times. V and J are TRBV10-2 and TRBJ1-4, with 11 bases lining up with TRBD1. The CDR3 has 13 residues. Germline loops: CDR1 WSHSY, CDR2 SAAADI. V shed 10 bases and J 5 bases; nucleotides not matched to a gene: 3. CDR3 in DNA: TGCGCCACCAGGGACAGGGGGAATGAAAAACTGTTTTTT. It encodes CATRDRGNEKLFF.

The V and J genes are TRBV5-1 and TRBJ2-7, with 8 bases aligning to TRBD1. The CDR3 covers 14 residues. The ends lost 3 bases at V and 3 bases at J; junction bases unmatched: 5. The germline CDR1 and CDR2 sequences are SGHRS and YFSETQ. The CDR3, as DNA: TGCGCCAGCAGCTCGGTACAGGGGGACTACGAGCAGTACTTC. Residues: CASSSVQGDYEQYF. Full variable domain (rest looked up from reference TRBV5-1 and TRBJ2-7): KAGVTQTPRYLIKTRGQQVTLSCSPISGHRSVSWYQQTPGQGLQFLFEYFSETQRNKGNFPGRFSGRQFSNSRSEMNVSTLELGDSALYLCASSSVQGDYEQYFGPGTRLTVT.

The rearrangement joins TRBV5-4 to TRBJ2-3; 8 bases agree with TRBD2. V was clipped by 0 bases and J by 2 bases; unmatched bases: 14. The CDR3 sequence is 19 residues long. Germline-derived CDR1 and CDR2 are SGHNT and YYREEE (reference sequence). Written as DNA, the CDR3 is TGTGCCAGCAGCTTGGACCAAACGGGAGGGATCTCTTTCACAGATACGCAGTATTTT. It is translated as CASSLDQTGGISFTDTQYF.

The chain joins TRBV19 to TRBJ2-7, with a tentative D call TRBD1 (6 bases). V was clipped by 3 bases and J by 1 base, with 13 bases between them. CDR1 and CDR2 from the germline V gene are LNHDA and SQIVND (reference sequence). The CDR3 spans 15 residues. CDR3 nucleotides: TGTGCCAGTAGTATGATGGGACAAAATTCCTACGAGCAGTACTTC. Translated: CASSMMGQNSYEQYF.

The V and J genes are TRBV14 and TRBJ1-3; D is unresolved. The ends were cut back, 4 bases at V and 0 bases at J, with 10 bases in the middle. CDR3 length equals 15 residues. From germline, CDR1 is SGHDN and CDR2 FVKESK. The CDR3 nucleotides are TGTGCCAGCAGCCGTCAGGCCTACTCTGGAAACACCATATATTTT. Translation: CASSRQAYSGNTIYF. The full variable domain, rest sourced from reference TRBV14 and TRBJ1-3, is EAGVTQFPSHSVIEKGQTVTLRCDPISGHDNLYWYRRVMGKEIKFLLHFVKESKQDESGMPNNRFLAERTGGTYSTLKVQPAELEDSGVYFCASSRQAYSGNTIYFGEGSWLTVV.

The rearrangement joins TRBV4-2 to TRBJ2-1; D ambiguous. There are 15 residues in the CDR3. The V gene's germline CDR1 is LGHNA and CDR2 YNFKEQ. V dropped 3 bases and J dropped 9 bases, with 18 bases sitting between them. For the CDR3, the DNA is TGTGCCAGCAGCCAGCAAGACCGGAGAGGCGGTGAGCAGTTCTTC. Translation gives CASSQQDRRGGEQFF.

This clone was seen only a few times. The chain carries TRBV19 and TRBJ1-1; D gene ambiguous. In germline, CDR1 is LNHDA, CDR2 SQIVND (reference sequence). Between the trimmed V and J ends, which lost 7 bases and 1 base, there was a span of 10 bases. The CDR3 is 13 residues long. CDR3 nucleotide sequence: TGTGCCAGTATCTCGAACTGGAACACTGAAGCTTTCTTT. Residues: CASISNWNTEAFF.

V is TRBV14 and J is TRBJ2-7; D unresolved. The V end lost 0 bases, the J end lost 6 bases, and 18 bases lay between the germline ends. This CDR3 is built from 16 residues. Germline V CDR1 and CDR2: SGHDN, FVKESK. CDR3 nucleotides: TGTGCCAGCAGCCAAGACGGCGCGCCCGCCCTAGGCGAGCAGTACTTC. It is translated as CASSQDGAPALGEQYF. The whole variable domain, filled in from reference TRBV14 and TRBJ2-7, reads EAGVTQFPSHSVIEKGQTVTLRCDPISGHDNLYWYRRVMGKEIKFLLHFVKESKQDESGMPNNRFLAERTGGTYSTLKVQPAELEDSGVYFCASSQDGAPALGEQYFGPGTRLTVT.

This chain links TRBV5-4 with TRBJ1-2, with D tentatively TRBD1 (6 bases). The CDR3 loop spans 14 amino acids. Per the germline V gene, CDR1 is SGHNT and CDR2 is YYREEE (reference sequence). Trimming took off 5 bases at V and 8 bases at J, with 19 bases between the two ends. CDR3 DNA: TGTGCCAGCAGTCCCCATGGGGGCGAGGGAGGCTACACCTTC. Its translation is CASSPHGGEGGYTF.

The chain has TRBV29-1 and TRBJ1-3; no firm D call. Germline CDR1 is SQVTM and CDR2 is ANQGSEA. This CDR3 has 12 amino acids. Trimming stripped 6 bases from V and 4 bases from J, with 10 bases between. The CDR3 loop reads CSVIESGNTIYF. The CDR3 region has the DNA TGCAGCGTGATCGAGTCGGGAAACACCATATATTTT.